Listed below are T cell receptor beta chains from one sample, sequenced in a study of cytotoxic CD8 clonotypes in ibrutinib-treated CLL. Produced via immunoSEQ multiplex PCR; TCRdb's table is partial and in-frame only. The data contain roughly 190,000 clones, 72% of them singletons. The material sequenced was PBMCs, taken after 24 months of ibrutinib treatment. The source is a human donor with chronic lymphocytic leukemia. Each CDR3 is given with its conserved first and last residue. A D gene is named only where the DNA matches it firmly.

V gene,D gene,J gene,CDR3 protein
TRBV14,.,TRBJ2-7,CASSPRDKGTYEQYF
TRBV5-1,TRBD1,TRBJ1-1,CASSPGTGGEGTEAFF
TRBV4-1,TRBD1,TRBJ1-5,CASSQTRQGSNQPQHF
TRBV27,TRBD2,TRBJ2-3,CASSLTPGLAFADTQYF
TRBV6-5,.,TRBJ2-3,CASSYKAGFTDTQYF
TRBV6-6,.,TRBJ2-5,CASSSVRGAQETQYF
TRBV19,.,TRBJ2-2,CASSVLGIYTGELFF
TRBV7-3,.,TRBJ1-3,CASSPPEDRRPGNTIYF
TRBV5-1,.,TRBJ1-1,CASSLVAVDTEAFF
TRBV25-1,TRBD2,TRBJ2-7,CASSDTSGAYSSYEQYF
TRBV9,.,TRBJ2-3,CASSRTDYTDTQYF
TRBV28,.,TRBJ2-7,CASSLDGSYEQYF
TRBV7-2,TRBD1,TRBJ2-7,CASSLDRVSNYEQYF
TRBV7-8,.,TRBJ1-2,CASTTGNYGYTF
TRBV5-4,.,TRBJ2-7,CASSLFSGIHYEQYF
TRBV9,.,TRBJ1-2,CASSEAGSYYGYTF
TRBV5-6,.,TRBJ1-1,CASSASGGGRAEAFF
TRBV7-2,.,TRBJ2-5,CASSSNFGGMGTQYF
TRBV27,.,TRBJ2-1,CASSLIPGGSSYNEQFF
TRBV27,TRBD1,TRBJ2-7,CASSFGQGVLYEQYF
TRBV28,TRBD2,TRBJ2-7,CASNQLAGGPYEQYF
TRBV28,.,TRBJ1-2,CASSSHGGGGGYGYTF